This paragraph covers one T cell receptor (beta chain) sequence. This entry comes from a study of blood T cell repertoires in COVID-19. In the study overall: COVID-19 samples, acute and convalescent, were from the United States, Italy and Spain.

The assay was immunoSEQ multiplex PCR, and TCRdb's table has in-frame clones only and misses some. There are more than 300,000 clones in the sample; about 89% occur only once, and more than 9% lies in the top ten. The CDR3 runs 13 residues. The germline CDR1 and CDR2 sequences are LGHDT and YNNKEL (reference sequence). Trimming pared 0 bases from V and 11 bases from J, leaving 11 bases between. Sequencing was done on a sample of peripheral blood. The TCR comes from a woman in her twenties or thirties with COVID-19, enrolled during active disease. This chain joins TRBV3-1 (or the pseudogene TRBV3-2) and TRBJ2-1, with unresolved D. The CDR3 nucleotides are TGTGCCAGCAGCCAAGATCTGGCCGAACAGCAGTTCTTC. Its protein product is CASSQDLAEQQFF.